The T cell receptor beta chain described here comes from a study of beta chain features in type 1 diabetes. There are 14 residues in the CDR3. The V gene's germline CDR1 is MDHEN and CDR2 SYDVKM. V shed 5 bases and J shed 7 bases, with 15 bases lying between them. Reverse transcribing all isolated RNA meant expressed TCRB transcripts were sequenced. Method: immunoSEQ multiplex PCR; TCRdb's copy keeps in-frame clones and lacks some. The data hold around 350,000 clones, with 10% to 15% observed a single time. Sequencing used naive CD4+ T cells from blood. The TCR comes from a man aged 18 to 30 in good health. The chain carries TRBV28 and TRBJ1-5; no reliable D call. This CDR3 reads CASSPAGEAQPQHF. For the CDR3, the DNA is TGTGCCAGCAGTCCTGCGGGAGAGGCCCAGCCCCAGCATTTT.